The sample holds many counts of the clone carrying this T cell receptor beta chain. Per the germline V gene, CDR1 is SGDLS and CDR2 is YYNGEE. V was shortened by 0 bases and J by 3 bases, with 15 bases between the two germline ends. CDR3 length: 17 residues. This sample was taken from a study of T cells in Graves' hyperthyroidism and ophthalmopathy. Researchers took RNA transcripts and amplified the TCR beta CDR3 regions from them. First-round RT-PCR with HTBI primers amplified the TCR CDR3 region. Using its own MiXCR run on the multiplex PCR reads, TCRdb lists one record per CDR3 protein. This repertoire shows 450,000 to 550,000 distinct CDR3 sequences, around 22% found once; its top ten account for approximately 10%.

The sample was blood. This TCR was recovered from a woman in her twenties or thirties with Graves' ophthalmopathy. The chain employs TRBV9 and TRBJ2-2, with D tentatively TRBD2 (6 bases). CDR3 in amino acids: CASSVVGSGSHTGELFF. DNA for the CDR3: TGTGCCAGCAGCGTAGTAGGTTCCGGGAGTCACACCGGGGAGCTGTTTTTT.